Each of the 3 T cell receptor beta chains below was sequenced from the same sample in a study of T-cell reconstitution after alpha-beta-depleted transplantation in children. TCRbeta library preparation incorporated unique molecular identifiers. TCRdb processed the PCR reads anew with MiXCR; each CDR3 protein has one entry. The sample lists approximately 500,000 distinct CDR3 sequences, 8% to 11% occurring once. Specimen: PBMCs, collected before TCRalphabeta/CD19-depleted stem cell transplant. Receptors originate from a child aged 2-15 years with inherited bone marrow failure, due to receive a stem cell transplant.

Ten or more counts support this clonotype. CDR3 coding DNA: TGTGCCAGCAAGCCGGGACCGTATAATTCACCCCTCCACTTT. It encodes CASKPGPYNSPLHF. The rearrangement links TRBV12-3 or TRBV12-4 to TRBJ1-6; the D gene is possibly TRBD1 (5 bases). The CDR3 runs to 14 residues. Trimming stripped 7 bases from V and 4 bases from J, with 11 bases between.

This clonotype was detected ten times or more. The chain has TRBV20-1 and TRBJ2-1; 8 nucleotides match TRBD1. V gave up 6 bases and J gave up 7 bases; unmatched junction bases: 5. CDR3 size: 12 residues. Germline CDR1 is DFQATT and CDR2 is SNEGSKA (reference sequence). The CDR3 is CSARTGWNEQFF. The CDR3 DNA sequence: TGCAGTGCCCGGACAGGGTGGAATGAGCAGTTCTTC.

The sample holds many counts of this clonotype. V and J are TRBV27 and TRBJ1-3, with TRBD1 matching over 7 bases. Germline-derived CDR1 and CDR2 are MNHEY and SMNVEV (reference sequence). The CDR3 is 15 residues long. Unmatched junction bases numbered 5, after V lost 4 bases and J lost 2 bases. CDR3 sequence reads: CASSSDREPGNTIYF. CDR3 DNA sequence: TGTGCCAGCAGTTCTGACAGGGAGCCTGGAAACACCATATATTTT.